This T cell receptor beta chain stems from a study of regulatory T cells in long-lasting Graves disease (dated by TCRdb to the early 2020s). A note on the overall study: Antithyroid drugs had been taken for less than 3 months by newly diagnosed Graves' disease patients. Peripheral blood TCR sequencing and RNA sequencing compared persistent Graves' disease patients with newly diagnosed Graves' disease patients. The study took place in China and was registered as a clinical trial. A total of about 33 samples underwent TCR sequencing: some 13 from persistent and roughly 20 from newly diagnosed Graves' disease patients. What the research found in general, with its limitations: As a limitation, the authors acknowledged that the small sample size may reduce accuracy. Persistent patients shared more public clonotypes among themselves (around 3,000) than newly diagnosed patients did (about 1,000). Persistent disease showed preferential use of TRBV28, TRBJ1-2 and TRBJ2-5, whereas newly diagnosed disease favored TRBV20-1 and TRBJ2-1. Compared with newly diagnosed patients, persistent Graves' disease patients had lower TCR Shannon entropy and fewer highly expanded clones, which suggests clonal expansion. Sequencing and analysis were limited to the TCR beta chain. Peripheral blood alone was examined, since thyroid tissue, which constituted the primary lesion, could not be accessed.

There are many counts of this clonotype. Which antigen it targets is not known. Per-nucleotide qualities are absent, and no much larger clonotype sits a single base away. Per the germline V gene (reference sequence), MNHEY is the CDR1 and SMNVEV is the CDR2. The junction shows trimming of 5 bases on V and 2 bases on J, and the gene matches do not reach 4 bases of it. Taken from cysteine to phenylalanine, the CDR3 has 15 residues. The CDR3 DNA has 45 bases and is translated from base 1. The time point label for this specimen denotes: newly diagnosed GD, antithyroid drugs for less than 3 months. For both TCR sequencing and RNA sequencing, RNA was extracted from PBMCs in TRIzol. Graves' disease was diagnosed according to American Thyroid Association guidelines. Recruitment of patients was carried out at an endocrinology department in Xi'an, China. From each patient, around 9 milliliters of peripheral blood was collected into an EDTA anticoagulant tube. Ficoll Paque Plus density gradient separation was used to isolate PBMCs, and no additional T cell sorting was done. An Agilent 2100 Bioanalyzer and agarose gel were used to check RNA quality, while a NanoDrop 2000 measured RNA concentration.

The library was produced with multiplex PCR. TCRdb records Illumina HiSeq 4000 as the sequencer. TCR beta libraries were built with iRepertoire HTBI primers and Arm-PCR amplification of CDR3 regions. Before sequencing, the PCR products went through gel purification. As for the original processing: Across samples, 55 to 80 TRBV and around 15 TRBJ segments were identified and used for gene usage analysis of CDR3 amino acid clonotypes. Filtered high-quality paired reads were merged into contigs using COPE and FqMerger. BLAST was used to align contigs to IMGT TRBV, TRBD and TRBJ reference genes, with CDR3 defined following IMGT. Highly expanded clones were defined as clonotypes with a frequency above 0.1%. Shannon entropy was used to measure repertoire diversity, and the Gini coefficient was used to measure V-J evenness. A clonotype found in more than one individual was treated as public. TCRdb ran its own pipeline on the public reads, namely fastp trimming at Q25 and MiXCR clone calling, and kept in-frame beta chains. All rows with the same CDR3 protein become a single entry with the most common DNA and genes. TCRdb, not the original authors, processed these V and J calls. The sample table lists 350,000 to 500,000 distinct CDR3 sequences, approximately 15% of them with a count of one. The ten largest clones take up approximately 19% of the sample.

The sample was also reused in another study, on T cells in Graves' hyperthyroidism and ophthalmopathy. Drawing on the second study: Stable Graves' hyperthyroidism was defined as the absence of progression to ophthalmopathy over 18 months of follow-up. Hyperthyroidism patients were aged 18 to 65 years and newly diagnosed, with disease duration of less than 2 months. Any patient with an uncontrolled infection, another autoimmune disease, pregnancy or lactation was excluded. Diagnoses relied on clinical symptoms, serum thyroxine and TRAb, thyroid ultrasound and orbital computed tomography. For the first round of RT-PCR on the TCR CDR3, the HTBI primer set was used together with the Qiagen OneStep RT-PCR kit. Most expanded thyroid clonotypes (frequency above 0.001) were also detected in blood, suggesting blood repertoires may reflect thyroid immune responses. A 13 V-J signature model separated ophthalmopathy from stable hyperthyroidism, with about 88% sensitivity and 81.08% specificity in cross-validation and 80%/75% in testing. In validation, progression to ophthalmopathy was predicted by the model with 70% to 71% sensitivity and approximately 78% specificity, a median of around 5.9 months before onset. A discovery cohort of 95 to 100 patients, 43 with Graves' ophthalmopathy and over 55 with stable Graves' hyperthyroidism, was used to find distinguishing TCR V-J signatures. Whether ophthalmopathy could be predicted prospectively was tested in an independent validation cohort made up of under 20 hyperthyroidism patients plus 17 patients who later progressed to ophthalmopathy. The 95 to 100 discovery patients were randomly divided into training and test sets at a 7:3 ratio. In addition, the study compared T-cell repertoires in thyroid tissue and in blood from about 6 Graves' hyperthyroidism patients. After blood sampling, hyperthyroidism patients were treated with methimazole at a starting dose of 30 mg daily, and ophthalmopathy patients were treated with high-dose intravenous methylprednisolone. A second multiplex PCR round built the libraries, followed by size selection and purification. Paired-end sequencing of the libraries was performed with 100 bp reads on an Illumina HiSeq2000. SOAPnuke was used to process the raw data, throwing out any read that contained adapters or uncalled bases, had a mean Phred below 15, or lacked an exact constant-primer or identifier match. High-quality paired reads were merged with COPE v1.2.5, and unique nucleotide sequences were defined as clonotypes. MiTCR v1.1 was used to align clonotypes to the IMGT TRBV, TRBD and TRBJ reference segments. Analysis was restricted to V-J combinations with a frequency above 0.0001, which covered just over 98% of repertoires. The TCS score was defined as the ratio of F50 (clonal expansion) to E x V (chaos), calculated using BLOSUM62-based TCRdist between CDR3 peptides within each V-J. Welch's t-statistics and random forest reduced some 510 V-J features to 13, which were used in a naive Bayes classifier (R e1071). No statistical method was used to set the sample size in advance, and investigators knew the group allocation. According to the paper, TCR Vbeta CDR3 sequencing was carried out on 135 peripheral blood samples, which came from approximately 41 ophthalmopathy, about 75 hyperthyroidism and roughly 17 progressor patients.

The input for sequencing was peripheral blood mononuclear cells (PBMCs), taken at new diagnosis, from a patient treated with antithyroid drugs. The clonotype was recovered from a woman aged 45-59 years with Graves disease. Donor details come from another sample of the same person, matched by shared clones. The chain was built from TRBV27 and TRBJ1-4; 8 bases in the middle match TRBD1. The bases are TGTGCCAGCAGTCCCCGGACAGGGACTAATGAAAAACTGTTTTTT. Its protein product is CASSPRTGTNEKLFF.